This TCR beta chain was captured in a study of blood T cell repertoires in COVID-19 (dated by TCRdb to between 2020 and 2021). With respect to the entire study: The collaborator samples originated in the United States, Italy and Spain and spanned the acute and convalescent phases of COVID-19. The samples were drawn from two sources: the first 160 participants of the ongoing ImmuneRACE study, and over 1,000 subjects contributed by 6 global collaborators. HLA class I and class II types, where available, came from metadata supplied by the sample provider rather than from assay-based typing. The repertoires were released in a freely available public database intended as a resource for research on the immune response to SARS-CoV-2. Subjects who had been exposed to COVID-19, were actively infected with it, or had recovered from it provided the deeply sampled blood TCRbeta repertoires that made up the dataset. Sample metadata almost always included a de-identified subject ID, COVID-19 status, age in years and sex. The prospective study material was composed of cDNA or gDNA derived from T cells, B-cell-depleted T cells, or PBMCs.

With regard to this clone: No cognate antigen has been identified for it. No base qualities exist here, and no much larger clone lies one base off it.

Overall study outcomes, separate from this receptor: Clinical and demographic metadata were provided uncurated, with the amount varying by source and participant.

Each collaborating institution followed its own protocols to collect whole blood in K2EDTA tubes. For TCRbeta analysis, collaborators shipped samples in one of three forms: frozen whole blood, isolated PBMCs, or DNA extracted from either of those sample types. TCRbeta CDR3 regions were amplified from genomic DNA by means of the immunoSEQ Assay, a bias-controlled multiplex PCR. Concerning the study's data processing: Nucleated cell counts per sample were estimated from amplification of reference gene primers within the assay. To quantify the absolute abundance of each unique TCRbeta CDR3 rearrangement, sequence reads were collapsed and filtered. Productive Simpson clonality was computed per sample as the square root of Simpson's diversity index over productive rearrangements. Not all clones reach the TCRdb copy of this immuneACCESS table, which keeps in-frame sequences only. Checked studies attribute under half of the gap to unresolved V genes and leave the rest unexplained. V and J calls and clone size come straight from that table; D and trimming were deduced from the DNA. Here the sample has around 80,000 clones; about nine tenths occur a single time. Together, the top ten hold 0.65% to 0.9% of the sample.

The germline V gene (reference sequence) yields SEHNR for CDR1 and FQNEAQ for CDR2. Cut back by 4 bases and 0 bases, the V and J ends lie 10 bases apart. From its cysteine to its phenylalanine, the CDR3 spans 15 amino acids. The kept DNA is CDR3 alone, 45 bases in frame from the first base. This TCR came from a woman older than 75 with acute or convalescent COVID-19. The receptor chain draws on TRBV7-9 and TRBJ2-1; possibly the D gene is TRBD1, per 6 matching bases. The sample taken for sequencing was peripheral blood. The nucleotides are TGTGCCAGCAGCTCCGGACAGAGCTCCTACAATGAGCAGTTCTTC. Translation gives CASSSGQSSYNEQFF.